One sample yielded the 24 T cell receptor beta chains listed below, sequenced in a study of blood T cell repertoires in COVID-19. Repertoires were generated with immunoSEQ multiplex PCR, while TCRdb's copy carries only in-frame clones and drops some. The profile covers some 80,000 clones, with more than 75% appearing a single time and roughly 20% taken by the ten largest. Sequencing used peripheral blood. These receptors all stem from a human donor in a cohort sampled during active COVID-19.

The chain uses TRBV5-1 and TRBJ2-1; D is undetermined. The CDR3 extends over 14 amino acids. V lost 0 bases, J lost 5 bases, and 9 bases lay in between. In germline, CDR1 is SGHRS, CDR2 YFSETQ. CDR3 protein: CASSLDSQNNEQFF. CDR3 in DNA: TGCGCCAGCAGCTTGGATTCCCAAAACAATGAGCAGTTCTTC. Variable domain in full (rest from reference TRBV5-1 and TRBJ2-1): KAGVTQTPRYLIKTRGQQVTLSCSPISGHRSVSWYQQTPGQGLQFLFEYFSETQRNKGNFPGRFSGRQFSNSRSEMNVSTLELGDSALYLCASSLDSQNNEQFFGPGTRLTVL.

The gene calls are TRBV6-6 and TRBJ2-7, with 10 bases that match TRBD1. Germline CDR1 MNHNY, CDR2 SVGAGI (reference sequence). CDR3 size: 13 residues. V shed 10 bases and J 6 bases; nucleotides not matched to a gene: 9. Here the CDR3 reads CATRGQGSSEQYF. The CDR3 region has the DNA TGTGCCACAAGGGGACAGGGGTCGTCCGAGCAGTACTTC.

As DNA, the CDR3 is TGTGCCAGTGACGGGGGACCCTCCTACAATGAGCAGTTCTTC. Amino acid sequence: CASDGGPSYNEQFF. The chain uses TRBV18 and TRBJ2-1; a possible D gene is TRBD2 (6 bases). The V gene lost 9 bases and the J gene lost 0 bases, with 12 bases spanning the gap. The CDR3 is made up of 14 amino acids. Germline assignment: CDR1 KGHSH and CDR2 LQKENI.

The chain is built from TRBV11-2 and TRBJ2-5; 13 positions agree with TRBD2. Germline V gene lookup returns CDR1 SGHAT and CDR2 FQNNGV. The CDR3 consists of 19 residues. The junction had 12 bases not matched to a gene; V was cut back by 4 bases and J by 1 base. CDR3 nucleotide sequence: TGTGCCAGCAGCTACTCCGGGACTAGCGGGATCATCAGCCAAGAGACCCAGTACTTC. Amino acid sequence: CASSYSGTSGIISQETQYF.

This chain connects TRBV19 to TRBJ2-5; the match to TRBD2 covers 12 bases. V shed 6 bases and J 4 bases; nucleotides not matched to a gene: 3. The CDR3 sequence is 14 residues long. CDR1 is LNHDA and CDR2 is SQIVND in the germline V gene (reference sequence). This chain's CDR3 is CASRELAGGETQYF. CDR3 coding DNA: TGTGCCAGTAGAGAACTAGCGGGAGGAGAGACCCAGTACTTC.

J is TRBJ1-1 and V is TRBV18, with 9 positions matching TRBD1. Looked up from germline, CDR1 is KGHSH and CDR2 is LQKENI. Trimming cost V 3 bases and J 11 bases; bases outside gene matches: 7. The CDR3 is 13 residues long. Here the CDR3 reads CASSPPGQGFAFF. In nucleotides, the CDR3 is TGTGCCAGCTCACCGCCGGGACAGGGCTTTGCTTTCTTT.

This clone came up a few times. The chain is built from TRBV14 and TRBJ2-5, with 8 bases fitting TRBD2. The CDR3 consists of 15 residues. CDR1 and CDR2 (germline): SGHDN, FVKESK. V trimming: 6 bases; J trimming: 9 bases; junction bases outside the gene matches: 15. CDR3 sequence reads: CASSQATRGLGSQYF. CDR3 DNA sequence: TGTGCCAGCAGTCAGGCGACTAGGGGACTAGGGTCCCAGTACTTC.

The rearrangement links TRBV6-6 to TRBJ2-2; tentatively, D is TRBD1 (6 bases). The germline V gene has CDR1 MNHNY and CDR2 SVGAGI (reference sequence). The V end lost 5 bases, the J end lost 4 bases, and 14 bases lay between the germline ends. The length of the CDR3 is 15 residues. CDR3 loop: CASSAQGWSTGELFF. DNA of the CDR3: TGTGCCAGCAGTGCCCAGGGGTGGAGCACCGGGGAGCTGTTTTTT.

This clone was seen a single time. The J gene is TRBJ2-3, the V gene TRBV5-6; TRBD2 matches at 10 bases. This CDR3 region has 18 residues. V trimming: 0 bases; J trimming: 0 bases; junction bases outside the gene matches: 7. Germline V gives CDR1 SGHDT, CDR2 YYEEEE. Here the CDR3 reads CASSLGASGGFSTDTQYF. DNA for the CDR3: TGTGCCAGCAGCTTGGGGGCTAGCGGGGGTTTTAGCACAGATACGCAGTATTTT.

The V and J genes are TRBV30 and TRBJ1-5; 9 nucleotides match TRBD1. The V segment lost 2 bases and the J segment 3 bases; nucleotides outside the gene matches: 5. This CDR3 comprises 15 residues. Germline CDR1 is GTSNPN and CDR2 is SVGIG (reference sequence). This chain's CDR3 is CAWSLRDRDNQPQHF. In DNA, the CDR3 is TGTGCCTGGAGTCTCCGGGACAGGGACAATCAGCCCCAGCATTTT.

The CDR3, as DNA: TGTGCCAGCTCACCATTCGGGCCGCTCCAGCCCCGGGGGGATACGCAGTATTTT. Its protein product is CASSPFGPLQPRGDTQYF. The V call is TRBV18, the J call TRBJ2-3; TRBD2 might be the D (6 bases). The CDR3 has 18 amino acids. V lost 2 bases and J 6 bases, leaving 24 bases between the germline ends. Germline CDR1 reads KGHSH; CDR2 reads LQKENI. Full variable domain (remainder filled in from reference TRBV18 and TRBJ2-3): NAGVMQNPRHLVRRRGQEARLRCSPMKGHSHVYWYRQLPEEGLKFMVYLQKENIIDESGMPKERFSAEFPKEGPSILRIQQVVRGDSAAYFCASSPFGPLQPRGDTQYFGPGTRLTVL.

The chain combines TRBV3-1 (or the pseudogene TRBV3-2) with TRBJ1-2; D is ambiguous. CDR3 length equals 14 residues. Between the trimmed V and J ends, which lost 1 base and 4 bases, there was a span of 10 bases. Germline CDR1 is LGHDT and CDR2 is YNNKEL (reference sequence). In nucleotides, the CDR3 is TGTGCCAGCAGCCAAGTCGCAGGTCCCTATGGCTACACCTTC. Its translation: CASSQVAGPYGYTF.

Concerning this clone itself: One end of the junction varies from germline; a read error may be responsible. The chain has TRBV2 and TRBJ2-5; 14 positions match TRBD2. The CDR3 has 15 amino acids. In germline, CDR1 is SNHLY, CDR2 FYNNEI. The CDR3 protein is CASSGTSGSAETQYF. DNA for the CDR3: TGCGCGAGCTCGGGGACTAGCGGGAGTGCGGAGACCCAGTACTTC.

The chain combines TRBV10-1 with TRBJ1-1; possibly TRBD1 for D (6 bases). The V and J ends lost 8 bases and 9 bases respectively, with 10 bases between them. The CDR3 has 10 residues. CDR1 is WNHNN, CDR2 SYGVQD, per germline (reference sequence). Here the CDR3 DNA reads TGCGCCAGCTCGGGGACAAAAGCTTTCTTT. The encoded protein is CASSGTKAFF.

The chain carries TRBV10-3 and TRBJ2-1; 16 bases fit TRBD2. This CDR3 has 17 residues. The V segment lost 4 bases and the J segment 8 bases; nucleotides outside the gene matches: 8. The germline gives CDR1 ENHRY, CDR2 SYGVKD. CDR3 sequence (DNA): TGTGCCATCAGTGGTGGGACTAGCGGGGGGGCGGTGGATGAGCAGTTCTTC. It yields the protein CAISGGTSGGAVDEQFF.

The chain has TRBV3-1 (or the pseudogene TRBV3-2) and TRBJ2-3, with 8 bases fitting TRBD2. CDR1 and CDR2 from the germline V gene are LGHDT and YNNKEL (reference sequence). V shed 4 bases, J shed 2 bases, and the junction held 8 bases outside the gene matches. CDR3 length equals 16 residues. CDR3 in amino acids: CASSPISGSPTDTQYF. The CDR3 coding sequence is TGTGCCAGCAGCCCCATCAGCGGGAGTCCCACAGATACGCAGTATTTT.

This clone has a single count. V is TRBV4-2 and J is TRBJ2-7; TRBD2 matches at 8 bases. CDR1 LGHNA and CDR2 YNFKEQ come from the germline V gene. J gave up 2 bases and V 4 bases, and 13 bases lay outside the gene matches. This CDR3 has 17 amino acids. The DNA of the CDR3 is TGTGCCAGCAGCCCCAGGGGTAGCGGGGTCCTGCCCTACGAGCAGTACTTC. It is translated as CASSPRGSGVLPYEQYF.

V and J are TRBV5-1 and TRBJ2-5; TRBD1 matches 7 bases. The CDR3 runs 15 residues. V lost 4 bases, J lost 4 bases, and 10 bases stayed unmatched. Looked up from germline, CDR1 is SGHRS and CDR2 is YFSETQ. The CDR3 sequence is CASSVGQTWGETQYF. The CDR3 DNA sequence: TGCGCCAGCAGCGTGGGACAGACCTGGGGAGAGACCCAGTACTTC.

V is TRBV28 and J is TRBJ2-7; tentative D call: TRBD2 (6 bases). The CDR3 has 14 residues. Trimming took off 2 bases at V and 6 bases at J, with 14 bases between the two ends. From germline, CDR1 is MDHEN and CDR2 SYDVKM. CDR3 loop: CASSLTPGGAEQYF. In DNA form, the CDR3 reads TGTGCCAGCAGTTTAACCCCCGGGGGAGCCGAGCAGTACTTC.

CDR3 sequence: CASSFGSNQPQHF. The CDR3 nucleotides are TGTGCCAGCAGTTTCGGTAGCAATCAGCCCCAGCATTTT. The gene calls are TRBV28 and TRBJ1-5; D is uncertain. This CDR3 contains 13 residues. Germline V lookup: CDR1 MDHEN, CDR2 SYDVKM. V lost 3 bases to trimming and J lost 0 bases, with 3 bases between them.

The rearrangement links TRBV7-2 to TRBJ1-1; perhaps TRBD1 as D (5 bases). The CDR3 consists of 13 residues. Germline CDR1 and CDR2: SGHTA and FQGNSA. Deletions cut 4 bases from V and 4 bases from J, with 10 bases between. The CDR3 nucleotides read TGTGCCAGCAGCTCAAGCAGGGTCACTGAAGCTTTCTTT. Translated, it gives CASSSSRVTEAFF.

The chain couples TRBV5-8 to TRBJ2-6, with D tentatively TRBD2 (5 bases). The CDR3 length is 16 residues. Germline lookup yields CDR1 SGHTS and CDR2 YDEGEE. V lost 4 bases and J 11 bases, leaving 22 bases between the germline ends. CDR3 bases: TGTGCCAGCAGCACTGGACTCTCACCCTCTGTTCACGTCCTGACTTTC. Translated: CASSTGLSPSVHVLTF.

The CDR3 protein is CASSSSGKAEAFF. CDR3 nucleotides: TGTGCCAGCAGTTCATCGGGTAAAGCTGAAGCTTTCTTT. The V gene is TRBV12-3 or TRBV12-4, the J gene TRBJ1-1, with D unclear. Trimming stripped 4 bases from V and 6 bases from J, with 12 bases between. This CDR3 is built from 13 residues.

The chain links TRBV10-2 to TRBJ2-3; no reliable D call. Germline V gene sequence: CDR1 WSHSY, CDR2 SAAADI. The CDR3 is 14 amino acids. With 4 bases removed from V and 0 bases from J, the gap between germline ends came to 8 bases. In DNA form, the CDR3 reads TGCGCCAGCAGTGGGGCTGATAGCACAGATACGCAGTATTTT. Protein product: CASSGADSTDTQYF.